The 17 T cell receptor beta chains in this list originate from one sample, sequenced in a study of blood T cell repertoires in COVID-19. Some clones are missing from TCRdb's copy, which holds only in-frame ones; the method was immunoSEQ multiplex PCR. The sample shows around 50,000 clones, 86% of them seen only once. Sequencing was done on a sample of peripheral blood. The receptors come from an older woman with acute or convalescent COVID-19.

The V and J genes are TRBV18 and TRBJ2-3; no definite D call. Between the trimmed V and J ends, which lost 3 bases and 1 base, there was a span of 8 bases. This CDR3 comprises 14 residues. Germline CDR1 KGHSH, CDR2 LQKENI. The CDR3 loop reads CASSPSTRTDTQYF. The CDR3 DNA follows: TGTGCCAGCTCACCGAGCACTCGCACAGATACGCAGTATTTT.

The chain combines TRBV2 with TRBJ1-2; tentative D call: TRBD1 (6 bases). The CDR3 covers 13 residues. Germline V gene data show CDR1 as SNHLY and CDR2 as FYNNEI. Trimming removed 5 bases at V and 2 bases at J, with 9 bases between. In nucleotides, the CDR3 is TGTGCCAGCAGTACGACAGGAAACTATGGCTACACCTTC. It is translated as CASSTTGNYGYTF.

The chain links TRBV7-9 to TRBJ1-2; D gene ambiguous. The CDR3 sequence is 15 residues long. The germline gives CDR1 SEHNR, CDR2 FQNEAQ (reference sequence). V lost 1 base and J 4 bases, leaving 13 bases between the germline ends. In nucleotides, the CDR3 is TGTGCCAGCAGCTTAGTCTCGGGAGTGTTCTATGGCTACACCTTC. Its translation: CASSLVSGVFYGYTF.

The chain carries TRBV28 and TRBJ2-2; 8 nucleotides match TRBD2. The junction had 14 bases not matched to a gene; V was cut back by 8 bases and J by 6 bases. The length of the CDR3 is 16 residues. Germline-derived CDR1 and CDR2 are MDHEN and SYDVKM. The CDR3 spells CASAGRASGSSGELFF. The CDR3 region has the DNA TGTGCCAGCGCGGGTAGGGCTAGCGGGTCCTCCGGGGAGCTGTTTTTT.

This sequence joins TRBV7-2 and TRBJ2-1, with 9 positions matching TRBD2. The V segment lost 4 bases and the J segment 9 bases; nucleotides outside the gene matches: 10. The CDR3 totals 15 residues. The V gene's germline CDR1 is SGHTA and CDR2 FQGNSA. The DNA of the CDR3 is TGTGCCAGCAGCTCTACTAGCGGGTTCCGGACTGAGCAGTTCTTC. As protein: CASSSTSGFRTEQFF.

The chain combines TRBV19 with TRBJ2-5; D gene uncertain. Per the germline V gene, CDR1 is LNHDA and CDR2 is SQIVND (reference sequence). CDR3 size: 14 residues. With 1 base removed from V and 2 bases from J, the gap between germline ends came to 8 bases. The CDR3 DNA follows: TGTGCCAGTAGTATAGCCTCCGGGCAAGAGACCCAGTACTTC. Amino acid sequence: CASSIASGQETQYF.

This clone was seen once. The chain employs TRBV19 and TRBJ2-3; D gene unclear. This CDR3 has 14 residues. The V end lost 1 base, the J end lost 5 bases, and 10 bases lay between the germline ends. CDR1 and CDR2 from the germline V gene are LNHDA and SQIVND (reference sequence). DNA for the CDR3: TGTGCCAGTAGTATAGGATATAGAGAAGATACGCAGTATTTT. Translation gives CASSIGYREDTQYF.

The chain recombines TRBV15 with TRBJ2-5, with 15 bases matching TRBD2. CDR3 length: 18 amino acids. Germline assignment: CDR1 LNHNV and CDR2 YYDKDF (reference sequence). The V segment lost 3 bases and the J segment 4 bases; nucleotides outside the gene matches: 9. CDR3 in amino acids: CATSRKGRTSGGGETQYF. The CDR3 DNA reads TGTGCCACCAGCAGGAAAGGTCGGACTAGCGGGGGGGGAGAGACCCAGTACTTC.

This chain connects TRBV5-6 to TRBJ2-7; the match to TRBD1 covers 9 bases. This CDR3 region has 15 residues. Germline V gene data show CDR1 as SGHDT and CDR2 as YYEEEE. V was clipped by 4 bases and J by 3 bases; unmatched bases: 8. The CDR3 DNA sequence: TGTGCCAGCAGCGAGACAGGGGGAAGGCTCTACGAGCAGTACTTC. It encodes CASSETGGRLYEQYF.

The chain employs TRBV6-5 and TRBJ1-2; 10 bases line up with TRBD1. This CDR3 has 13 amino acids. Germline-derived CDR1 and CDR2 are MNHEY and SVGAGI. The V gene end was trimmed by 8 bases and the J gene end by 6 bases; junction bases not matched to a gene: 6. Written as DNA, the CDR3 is TGTGCCAGCTTCCCGGGACAGGGGCATGGCTACACCTTC. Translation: CASFPGQGHGYTF.

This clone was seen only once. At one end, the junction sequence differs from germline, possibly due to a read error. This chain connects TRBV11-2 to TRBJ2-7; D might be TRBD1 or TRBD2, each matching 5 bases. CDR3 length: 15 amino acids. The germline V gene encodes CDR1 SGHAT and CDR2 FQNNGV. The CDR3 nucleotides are TGTGCCAGCAGCCTAGAGGGCCCCGCAGGGCTAGAGCAGTACTTC. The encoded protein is CASSLEGPAGLEQYF.

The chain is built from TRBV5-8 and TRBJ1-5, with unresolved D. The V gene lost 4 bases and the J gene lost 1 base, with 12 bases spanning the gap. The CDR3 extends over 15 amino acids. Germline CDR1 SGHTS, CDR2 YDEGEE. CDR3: CASSQEGPSNQPQHF. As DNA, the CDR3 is TGTGCCAGCAGCCAGGAAGGCCCCAGCAATCAGCCCCAGCATTTT.

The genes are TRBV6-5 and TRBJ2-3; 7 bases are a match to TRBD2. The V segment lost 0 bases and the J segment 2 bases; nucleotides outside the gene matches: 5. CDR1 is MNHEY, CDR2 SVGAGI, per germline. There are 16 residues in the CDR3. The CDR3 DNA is TGTGCCAGCAGTTACTCGGCGGGGGTGTACACAGATACGCAGTATTTT. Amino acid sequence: CASSYSAGVYTDTQYF.

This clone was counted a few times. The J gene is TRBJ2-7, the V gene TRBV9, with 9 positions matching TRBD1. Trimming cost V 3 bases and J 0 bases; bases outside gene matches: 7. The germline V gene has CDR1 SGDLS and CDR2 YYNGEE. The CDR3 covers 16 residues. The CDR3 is CASSDGTGSISYEQYF. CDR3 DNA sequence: TGTGCCAGCAGCGACGGGACAGGGTCGATCTCCTACGAGCAGTACTTC. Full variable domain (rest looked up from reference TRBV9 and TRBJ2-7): DSGVTQTPKHLITATGQRVTLRCSPRSGDLSVYWYQQSLDQGLQFLIQYYNGEERAKGNILERFSAQQFPDLHSELNLSSLELGDSALYFCASSDGTGSISYEQYFGPGTRLTVT.

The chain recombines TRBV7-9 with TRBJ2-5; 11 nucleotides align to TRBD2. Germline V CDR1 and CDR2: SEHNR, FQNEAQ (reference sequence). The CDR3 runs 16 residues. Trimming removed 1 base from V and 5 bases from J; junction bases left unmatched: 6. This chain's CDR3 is CASSLGLLAGAETQYF. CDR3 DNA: TGTGCCAGCAGCTTAGGTTTACTAGCGGGAGCGGAGACCCAGTACTTC.

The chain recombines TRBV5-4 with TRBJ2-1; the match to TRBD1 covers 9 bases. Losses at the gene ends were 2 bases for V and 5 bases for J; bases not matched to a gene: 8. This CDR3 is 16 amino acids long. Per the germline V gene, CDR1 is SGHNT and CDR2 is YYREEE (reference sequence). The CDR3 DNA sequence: TGTGCCAGCAGCTTCGCGCCGGGACAGGGTGACAATGAGCAGTTCTTC. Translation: CASSFAPGQGDNEQFF.

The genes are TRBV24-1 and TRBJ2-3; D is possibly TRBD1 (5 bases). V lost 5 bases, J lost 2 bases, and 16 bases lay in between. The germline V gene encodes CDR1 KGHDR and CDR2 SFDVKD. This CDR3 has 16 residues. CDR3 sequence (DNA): TGTGCCACCAGTGTTGGACGGAAGGGGAACACAGATACGCAGTATTTT. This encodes CATSVGRKGNTDTQYF.